This entry lists 9 T cell receptor beta chains sequenced from one sample in a study of cytomegalovirus exposure and HLA in healthy donors. This PCR relied on a set of 60 Vbeta primers and 13 Jbeta primers. Sequencing was performed with immunoSEQ multiplex PCR; in TCRdb, only in-frame clones are kept and a portion is missing. The top ten clones hold 5.4% of a sample with some 250,000 clones, about four fifths of them seen once. The sequencing sample was made of PBMCs. Receptor source: a woman between 35 and 50 years old in good health and CMV-seropositive.

This chain links TRBV18 with TRBJ2-5; 9 bases map to TRBD1. This CDR3 contains 14 residues. J was trimmed by 4 bases and V by 3 bases; bases with no gene match: 3. Germline assignment: CDR1 KGHSH and CDR2 LQKENI. DNA for the CDR3: TGTGCCAGCTCACCGTCGGGACAGGGAGAGACCCAGTACTTC. Its translation: CASSPSGQGETQYF.

This chain connects TRBV5-1 to TRBJ2-7; 12 bases map to TRBD2. The germline V gene has CDR1 SGHRS and CDR2 YFSETQ. The V gene end was trimmed by 4 bases and the J gene end by 6 bases; junction bases not matched to a gene: 5. The CDR3 totals 14 residues. The CDR3 nucleotides read TGCGCCAGCAGCCCTCTAGCGGGAGGGCGCGAGCAGTACTTC. Its protein product is CASSPLAGGREQYF.

The chain is built from TRBV2 and TRBJ1-4, with D perhaps matching TRBD1 (6 bases). Trimming stripped 4 bases from V and 7 bases from J, with 22 bases between. The CDR3 length is 17 residues. The germline CDR1 and CDR2 sequences are SNHLY and FYNNEI. DNA of the CDR3: TGTGCCAGCAGTGTCGGAGTTGTGGGGGCGCGTGGTGAAAAACTGTTTTTT. Translation gives CASSVGVVGARGEKLFF.

The count of this clone is one. This chain joins TRBV6-5 and TRBJ1-2, with 9 bases that match TRBD1. With V trimmed by 1 base and J by 7 bases, 4 bases remained unmatched. The germline V gene has CDR1 MNHEY and CDR2 SVGAGI. CDR3 length: 14 residues. The CDR3 DNA sequence: TGTGCCAGCAGTTACTTAACAGGGGGCCTTGGCTACACCTTC. Amino acids: CASSYLTGGLGYTF.

V gene TRBV2 combines with J gene TRBJ1-5, with a possible D match to TRBD1 (6 bases). Trimming stripped 5 bases from V and 11 bases from J, with 25 bases between. This CDR3 has 16 residues. Germline loops: CDR1 SNHLY, CDR2 FYNNEI. The CDR3 DNA reads as TGTGCCAGCAGTCTTCCCCCGGACAGCCCCATTGGGTCCCAGCATTTT. The encoded protein is CASSLPPDSPIGSQHF.

This clone was detected once. The CDR3 bases are TGTGCCACCAGCAGAGAACTAGCGGGGGGGTCGGGGAATGAGCAGTTCTTC. Translation gives CATSRELAGGSGNEQFF. The rearrangement joins TRBV15 to TRBJ2-1; 13 nucleotides align to TRBD2. Losses at the gene ends were 0 bases for V and 7 bases for J; bases not matched to a gene: 6. Germline V CDR1 and CDR2: LNHNV, YYDKDF (reference sequence). CDR3 length: 17 residues.

The chain couples TRBV6-4 to TRBJ2-1; 10 bases are shared with TRBD2. The CDR3 has 16 residues. Germline lookup yields CDR1 MRHNA and CDR2 SNTAGT. Trimming cost V 2 bases and J 5 bases; bases outside gene matches: 6. CDR3 loop: CASSDVAGGRDNEQFF. CDR3 coding DNA: TGTGCCAGCAGTGACGTAGCGGGGGGACGGGACAATGAGCAGTTCTTC.

The chain employs TRBV7-9 and TRBJ1-4, with 7 nucleotides matching TRBD1. Germline CDR1 SEHNR, CDR2 FQNEAQ (reference sequence). V was pared by 6 bases and J by 3 bases, with 4 bases of the junction left unmatched. The CDR3 is 14 residues long. CDR3 sequence reads: CASRVGTANEKLFF. The CDR3 DNA sequence: TGTGCCAGCAGGGTCGGGACAGCTAATGAAAAACTGTTTTTT.

The chain recombines TRBV10-3 with TRBJ1-5; D is unclear. CDR3 length equals 14 residues. V was clipped by 3 bases and J by 3 bases, with 9 bases between them. Germline-derived CDR1 and CDR2 are ENHRY and SYGVKD. The CDR3 loop is CAISERSINQPQHF. The CDR3 nucleotides are TGTGCCATCAGTGAAAGGAGCATCAATCAGCCCCAGCATTTT.